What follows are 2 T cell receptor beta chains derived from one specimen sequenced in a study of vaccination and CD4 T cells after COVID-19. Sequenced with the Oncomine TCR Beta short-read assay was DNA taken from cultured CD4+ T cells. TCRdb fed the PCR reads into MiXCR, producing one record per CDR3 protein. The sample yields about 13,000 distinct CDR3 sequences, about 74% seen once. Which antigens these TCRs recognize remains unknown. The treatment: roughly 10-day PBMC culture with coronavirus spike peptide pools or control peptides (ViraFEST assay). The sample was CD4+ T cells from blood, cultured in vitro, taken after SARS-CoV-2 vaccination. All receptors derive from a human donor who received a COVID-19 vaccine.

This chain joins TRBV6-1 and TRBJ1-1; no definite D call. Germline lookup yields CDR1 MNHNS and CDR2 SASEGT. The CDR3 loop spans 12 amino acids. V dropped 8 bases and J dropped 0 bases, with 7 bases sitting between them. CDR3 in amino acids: CASGEMNTEAFF. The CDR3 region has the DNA TGTGCCAGCGGAGAAATGAACACTGAAGCTTTCTTT.

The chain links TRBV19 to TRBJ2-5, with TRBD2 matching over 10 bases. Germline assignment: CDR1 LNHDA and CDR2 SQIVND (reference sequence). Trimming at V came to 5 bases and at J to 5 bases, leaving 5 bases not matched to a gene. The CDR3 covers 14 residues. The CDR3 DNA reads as TGTGCCAGTAGTCCTCGGACTAGCGGCGAGACCCAGTACTTC. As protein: CASSPRTSGETQYF.